This passage covers 9 T cell receptor beta chains from one sample sequenced in a study of cytomegalovirus exposure and HLA in healthy donors. PCR primers comprised 60 Vbeta and 13 Jbeta primers. Assay used: immunoSEQ multiplex PCR; TCRdb lists only in-frame clones, some missing. Of 80,000 to 100,000 clones in the sample, 55% to 80% were seen once. The sequencing sample was made of PBMCs. The origin of the receptors is a man aged 35-49 years in good health and CMV-seronegative.

By share, this clone counts as medium-sized. The chain combines TRBV6-4 with TRBJ2-1; 10 bases map to TRBD2. Per the germline V gene, CDR1 is MRHNA and CDR2 is SNTAGT. The V segment lost 8 bases and the J segment 4 bases; nucleotides outside the gene matches: 8. This CDR3 has 15 amino acids. CDR3 sequence reads: CASSIAGGEYNEQFF. In nucleotides, the CDR3 is TGTGCCAGCTCCATAGCGGGGGGTGAATACAATGAGCAGTTCTTC.

The rearrangement uses TRBV5-4 and TRBJ2-3, with 8 bases aligning to TRBD2. The CDR3 has 15 amino acids. V lost 3 bases and J lost 4; bases outside the gene matches: 7. The V gene's germline CDR1 is SGHNT and CDR2 YYREEE (reference sequence). CDR3 in DNA: TGTGCCAGCAGCTCCACTAGCGGTGCCCCAGATACGCAGTATTTT. Translation gives CASSSTSGAPDTQYF. The whole variable domain, remainder taken from reference TRBV5-4 and TRBJ2-3, is ETGVTQSPTHLIKTRGQQVTLRCSSQSGHNTVSWYQQALGQGPQFIFQYYREEENGRGNFPPRFSGLQFPNYSSELNVNALELDDSALYLCASSSTSGAPDTQYFGPGTRLTVL.

J is TRBJ2-7 and V is TRBV7-3, with 8 positions matching TRBD2. The junction had 7 bases not matched to a gene; V was cut back by 2 bases and J by 4 bases. The germline V gene has CDR1 SGHTA and CDR2 FQGTGA. The CDR3 sequence is 15 residues long. CDR3 loop: CASSLQAGDVYEQYF. The CDR3 bases are TGTGCCAGCAGCTTACAAGCGGGGGACGTTTACGAGCAGTACTTC.

CDR3 sequence: CASSLGGGVTDTQYF. DNA of the CDR3: TGTGCCAGCAGCTTGGGCGGGGGGGTGACAGATACGCAGTATTTT. The V gene is TRBV5-4, the J gene TRBJ2-3; TRBD2 matches at 9 bases. The CDR3 totals 15 residues. From germline, CDR1 is SGHNT and CDR2 YYREEE (reference sequence). Losses at the gene ends were 0 bases for V and 3 bases for J; bases not matched to a gene: 2. Drawing the rest from reference TRBV5-4 and TRBJ2-3, the complete variable domain is ETGVTQSPTHLIKTRGQQVTLRCSSQSGHNTVSWYQQALGQGPQFIFQYYREEENGRGNFPPRFSGLQFPNYSSELNVNALELDDSALYLCASSLGGGVTDTQYFGPGTRLTVL.

The chain is built from TRBV28 and TRBJ2-5; TRBD2 is a possible D gene (7 bases). V was trimmed by 4 bases and J by 5 bases, leaving 17 bases between them. CDR3 length equals 15 residues. Germline V gives CDR1 MDHEN, CDR2 SYDVKM. The CDR3 nucleotides read TGTGCCAGCAGTTCGACAGAGGGGGGGGAGGAGACCCAGTACTTC. This gives the protein CASSSTEGGEETQYF. Drawing the rest from reference TRBV28 and TRBJ2-5, the complete variable domain is DVKVTQSSRYLVKRTGEKVFLECVQDMDHENMFWYRQDPGLGLRLIYFSYDVKMKEKGDIPEGYSVSREKKERFSLILESASTNQTSMYLCASSSTEGGEETQYFGPGTRLLVL.

The chain combines TRBV5-1 with TRBJ2-2, with D possibly TRBD2 on 6 matching bases. The length of the CDR3 is 15 residues. Germline assignment: CDR1 SGHRS and CDR2 YFSETQ. Deletions cut 0 bases from V and 3 bases from J, with 9 bases between. The CDR3 spells CASSLVGGYTGELFF. The DNA for the CDR3 is TGCGCCAGCAGCTTGGTCGGGGGTTACACCGGGGAGCTGTTTTTT.

This chain uses TRBV7-2 with TRBJ1-4, with a possible D match to TRBD1 (5 bases). V was cut by 1 base and J by 0 bases, with 6 bases left in between. The CDR3 runs to 15 residues. Per germline, CDR1 SGHTA and CDR2 FQGNSA. The CDR3 nucleotides read TGTGCCAGCAGCTTAGGGGGCACAACTAATGAAAAACTGTTTTTT. Its protein is CASSLGGTTNEKLFF. Drawing the rest from reference TRBV7-2 and TRBJ1-4, the complete variable domain is GAGVSQSPSNKVTEKGKDVELRCDPISGHTALYWYRQSLGQGLEFLIYFQGNSAPDKSGLPSDRFSAERTGGSVSTLTIQRTQQEDSAVYLCASSLGGTTNEKLFFGSGTQLSVL.

Comment on this clone: A junction boundary mismatches the germline segment, possibly from a read error. The chain links TRBV29-1 to TRBJ1-2; unclear D gene. This CDR3 contains 14 residues. Germline assignment: CDR1 SQVTM and CDR2 ANQGSEA. The CDR3 loop reads CSADGMTTNCGYTF. The CDR3 region has the DNA TGCAGCGCGGACGGTATGACTACTAACTGTGGCTACACCTTC. The full variable domain, with the rest looked up from reference TRBV29-1 and TRBJ1-2, is SAVISQKPSRDICQRGTSLTIQCQVDSQVTMMFWYRQQPGQSLTLIATANQGSEATYESGFVIDKFPISRPNLTFSTLTVSNMSPEDSSIYLCSADGMTTNCGYTFGSGTRLTVV.

V is TRBV4-3 and J is TRBJ1-2; 7 bases fit TRBD1. The CDR3 is made up of 15 amino acids. V shed 0 bases and J 6 bases; nucleotides not matched to a gene: 7. CDR1 LGHNA and CDR2 YSLEER come from the germline V gene. The CDR3 DNA reads TGCGCCAGCAGCCAAGATCCCCAGGGGGTAGATGGCTACACCTTC. Its translation is CASSQDPQGVDGYTF.